Each of the 9 T cell receptor beta chains below was sequenced from the same sample in a study of cytomegalovirus exposure and HLA in healthy donors. Repertoires were generated with immunoSEQ multiplex PCR, while TCRdb's copy carries only in-frame clones and drops some. The table includes about 110,000 clones, approximately 94% detected once. Sequencing was carried out using PBMCs. The source of these receptors is a woman in her late teens or twenties in good health and CMV-seronegative.

The chain uses TRBV7-2 and TRBJ1-3; no reliable D call. This CDR3 spans 13 amino acids. Germline lookup yields CDR1 SGHTA and CDR2 FQGNSA. Trimming left V 4 bases short and J 4 bases short, with 8 bases between. CDR3 region: CASSSAAGNTIYF. The CDR3 DNA reads as TGTGCCAGCAGCTCGGCGGCCGGAAACACCATATATTTT.

The V gene is TRBV5-4, the J gene TRBJ2-7, with a weak D call TRBD2 (5 bases). Germline V lookup: CDR1 SGHNT, CDR2 YYREEE (reference sequence). V was trimmed by 4 bases and J by 2 bases, leaving 10 bases between them. The CDR3 loop spans 13 amino acids. The CDR3 DNA reads TGTGCCAGCAGCCCGGGGTCCACCTACGAGCAGTACTTC. Protein product: CASSPGSTYEQYF.

The CDR3 DNA is TGCGCCAGCAGCTCTCCTTCCTACGAGCAGTACTTC. It encodes CASSSPSYEQYF. The chain carries TRBV5-1 and TRBJ2-7, with D unresolved. CDR1 is SGHRS, CDR2 YFSETQ, per germline. This CDR3 contains 12 residues. The germline V and J ends were trimmed by 3 bases and 1 base, with 5 bases remaining between them.

The DNA of the CDR3 is TGTGCCAGCTCAAGGACAGGGTTCCAGGAAAAACTGTTTTTT. Translated, it gives CASSRTGFQEKLFF. The chain is built from TRBV18 and TRBJ1-4; 8 bases match TRBD1. CDR1 and CDR2 from the germline V gene are KGHSH and LQKENI. Trimming at V came to 5 bases and at J to 8 bases, leaving 7 bases not matched to a gene. The CDR3 sequence is 14 residues long.

The rearrangement links TRBV19 to TRBJ1-6; 8 bases are a match to TRBD1. Germline V lookup: CDR1 LNHDA, CDR2 SQIVND (reference sequence). The trim removed 5 bases at V and 9 bases at J, leaving 6 bases unmatched. The CDR3 extends over 14 amino acids. This chain's CDR3 is CASSGGQGGSPLHF. The DNA of the CDR3 is TGTGCCAGTAGTGGAGGACAGGGTGGTTCACCCCTCCACTTT. The full variable domain, rest sourced from reference TRBV19 and TRBJ1-6, is DGGITQSPKYLFRKEGQNVTLSCEQNLNHDAMYWYRQDPGQGLRLIYYSQIVNDFQKGDIAEGYSVSREKKESFPLTVTSAQKNPTAFYLCASSGGQGGSPLHFGNGTRLTVT.

This clone has a handful of counts. The chain links TRBV7-9 to TRBJ1-2, with a possible D match to TRBD1 (6 bases). Deletions cut 3 bases from V and 4 bases from J, with 9 bases between. The germline V gene has CDR1 SEHNR and CDR2 FQNEAQ (reference sequence). This CDR3 spans 13 amino acids. The CDR3 region is CASSLETGYGYTF. The CDR3 DNA reads as TGTGCCAGCAGCTTGGAGACAGGCTATGGCTACACCTTC.

V usage is TRBV5-6 and J usage is TRBJ2-3; 8 positions agree with TRBD1. J was trimmed by 4 bases and V by 4 bases; bases with no gene match: 8. The CDR3 has 15 amino acids. Germline V CDR1 and CDR2: SGHDT, YYEEEE. CDR3 in amino acids: CASSPRTGWADTQYF. CDR3 nucleotide sequence: TGTGCCAGCAGCCCCCGGACAGGGTGGGCAGATACGCAGTATTTT.

The genes are TRBV7-8 and TRBJ2-1; weak D call: TRBD1 (6 bases). Trimming removed 5 bases from V and 9 bases from J, with 23 bases in between. Germline values: CDR1 SGHVS, CDR2 FQNEAQ. The CDR3 runs to 16 residues. This CDR3 is CASSDPTRNRVGEQFF. CDR3 in DNA: TGTGCCAGCAGCGACCCGACGCGGAACAGGGTGGGTGAGCAGTTCTTC.

This chain's CDR3 is CASSLEGGISYEQYF. In nucleotides, the CDR3 is TGTGCCAGCAGCTTAGAAGGCGGGATATCCTACGAGCAGTACTTC. This rearrangement joins TRBV7-2 to TRBJ2-7, with a tentative D call TRBD2 (6 bases). CDR3 length: 15 amino acids. The V gene lost 1 base and the J gene lost 1 base, with 11 bases spanning the gap. The V gene's germline CDR1 is SGHTA and CDR2 FQGNSA.